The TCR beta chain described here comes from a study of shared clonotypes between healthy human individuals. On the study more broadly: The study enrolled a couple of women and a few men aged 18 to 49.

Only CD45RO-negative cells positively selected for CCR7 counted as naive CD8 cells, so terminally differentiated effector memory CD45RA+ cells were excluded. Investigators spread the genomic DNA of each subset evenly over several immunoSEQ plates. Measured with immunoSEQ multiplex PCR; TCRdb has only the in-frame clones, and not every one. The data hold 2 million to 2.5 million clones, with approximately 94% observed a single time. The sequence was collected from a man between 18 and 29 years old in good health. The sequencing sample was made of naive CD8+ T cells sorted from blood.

Here the CDR3 DNA reads TGTGCCAGCAGCGCGGGGACAGGGGCCCTCGGTGAGCAGTACTTC. Translated, it gives CASSAGTGALGEQYF. The rearrangement uses TRBV9 and TRBJ2-7, with 10 bases matching TRBD1. The trim removed 3 bases at V and 7 bases at J, leaving 10 bases unmatched. The CDR3 consists of 15 residues. Germline CDR1 is SGDLS and CDR2 is YYNGEE.